This TCR beta chain emerged from a study of blood T cell repertoires in COVID-19. The wider study: Collection of acute and convalescent COVID-19 samples took place in the United States, Italy and Spain. In each case, the material was cDNA or gDNA derived from T cells, B-cell-depleted T cells, or PBMCs.

The CDR3 spans 14 residues. V shed 7 bases, J shed 4 bases, and the junction held 3 bases outside the gene matches. In germline, CDR1 is MNHNY, CDR2 SVGAGI (reference sequence). In the original processing: Estimation of nucleated cell counts was performed using reference gene primer amplification. The assay was immunoSEQ multiplex PCR, and TCRdb's table has in-frame clones only and misses some. V and J calls and clone size are as listed in that table; D and trimming were resolved from the DNA. Found here are some 150,000 clones, roughly 85% of them singletons; the top ten hold 1% to 1.2%. This sequence joins TRBV6-6 and TRBJ2-2, with 10 bases aligning to TRBD1. The receptor's source is a middle-aged man with acute or convalescent COVID-19. Sequencing was performed on peripheral blood. The CDR3 region is CASNDRGPTGELFF. Written as DNA, the CDR3 is TGTGCCAGCAACGACAGGGGGCCCACCGGGGAGCTGTTTTTT.